Sequencing of this TCR beta chain was carried out in a study of cytomegalovirus exposure and HLA in healthy donors. Overall study: A preliminary data release comprised around 85 million unique TCRs obtained from HLA-typed donors.

PCR amplification relied on 60 Vbeta primers (plus 13 Jbeta primers). Assay: immunoSEQ multiplex PCR; the TCRdb copy retains only in-frame clones and omits some. There are fewer than 200,000 clones in the sample; less than 80% occur only once, and roughly 0.82% lies in the top ten. Per the germline V gene, CDR1 is SGHDT and CDR2 is YYEEEE. V was trimmed by 0 bases and J by 4 bases, leaving 11 bases between them. CDR3 length: 15 amino acids. General observations from the study: The classifier, whose performance was assessed in both the original and validation cohorts, reportedly diagnosed cytomegalovirus status with high specificity and sensitivity. An analysis that came later showed most CMV-associated TCR beta chains appearing HLA-restricted.

Details on this clone: Its cognate antigen is unknown.

The specimen was PBMCs. This clonotype originated in a female donor in good health and CMV-seronegative. V usage is TRBV5-6 and J usage is TRBJ2-1, with D uncertain. CDR3 in DNA: TGTGCCAGCAGCTTGGCCCTGACTGTTTACAATGAGCAGTTCTTC. It yields the protein CASSLALTVYNEQFF.